This T cell receptor (beta chain) was identified during a study of T cell clonality in common variable immunodeficiency. The CDR3 totals 14 residues. CDR1 and CDR2 (germline): DFQATT, SNEGSKA (reference sequence). V was clipped by 1 base and J by 5 bases; unmatched bases: 3. Study results and limitations: Common variable immunodeficiency TCR beta sequences reportedly had fewer deletions and N-nucleotide insertions. Compared with healthy controls, CVID subjects showed increased TCRbeta clonality, mostly in about a third.

As concerns this clone: Its antigen is still unknown. The read comes to an end 3 residues before the CDR3 does, leaving the germline J gene to fill in the end.

Replacement immunoglobulin had been given to every CVID subject for at least one year. Donors gave roughly 5 to 9 ml heparinized peripheral whole blood. Produced via immunoSEQ multiplex PCR; TCRdb's table is partial and in-frame only. The counts give 15,000 to 20,000 clones, none of them seen only once; approximately 2.5% is held by the top ten. V gene TRBV20-1 combines with J gene TRBJ2-7; TRBD2 matches 12 bases. This TCR came from a human donor with common variable immunodeficiency. The material sequenced was peripheral blood mononuclear cells. The part of the CDR3 DNA that was read is TGCAGTGCTAGAGGGACTAGCGGGATCCACGAG. Amino acid sequence: CSARGTSGIHE. The full CDR3 protein is CSARGTSGIHEQYF.